The sequence of this T cell receptor beta chain was determined in a study of T cells in Graves' hyperthyroidism and ophthalmopathy. Study at large: Peripheral blood was taken when the disease was first diagnosed, before any treatment began. Study conclusions and caveats: Median prediction lead before ophthalmopathy onset was 6.5 to 7 months with the model.

Extraction of PBMCs used roughly 9.4 ml of fresh peripheral blood. The length of the CDR3 is 14 residues. V dropped 7 bases and J dropped 0 bases, with 10 bases sitting between them. With regard to this clonotype: Its antigen is unknown.

Amplification yielded TCR beta CDR3 regions, with RNA transcripts as the source. Primed by the HTBI set, a first-round RT-PCR was run on the TCR CDR3. MiXCR, run by TCRdb on the multiplex PCR reads, gives a single entry per CDR3 protein. The sample records about 720,000 distinct CDR3 sequences, about a sixth being singletons. Material: blood. The chain is built from TRBV12-3 or TRBV12-4 and TRBJ1-5; D remains ambiguous. The receptor's source is a man in his late teens or twenties with Graves' hyperthyroidism. The CDR3, as DNA: TGTGCCAGCACCTCGGGGTATAGCAATCAGCCCCAGCATTTT. Amino acids: CASTSGYSNQPQHF.